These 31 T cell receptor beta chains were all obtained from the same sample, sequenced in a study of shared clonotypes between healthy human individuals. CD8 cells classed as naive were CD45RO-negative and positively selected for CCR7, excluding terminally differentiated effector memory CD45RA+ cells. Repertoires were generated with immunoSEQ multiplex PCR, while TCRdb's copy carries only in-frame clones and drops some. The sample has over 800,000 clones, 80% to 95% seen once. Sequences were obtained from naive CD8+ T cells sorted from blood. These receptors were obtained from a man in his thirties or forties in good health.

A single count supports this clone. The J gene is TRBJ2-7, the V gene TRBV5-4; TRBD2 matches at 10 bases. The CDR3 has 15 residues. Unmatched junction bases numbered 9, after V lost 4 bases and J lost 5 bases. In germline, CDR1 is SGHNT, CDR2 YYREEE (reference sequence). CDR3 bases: TGTGCCAGCAGCGGGCCAAGCGGGAGGGCCGACGAGCAGTACTTC. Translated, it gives CASSGPSGRADEQYF.

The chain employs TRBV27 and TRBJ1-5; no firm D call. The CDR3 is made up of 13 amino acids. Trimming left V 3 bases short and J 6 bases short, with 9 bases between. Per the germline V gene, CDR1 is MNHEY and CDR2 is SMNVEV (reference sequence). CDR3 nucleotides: TGTGCCAGCAGTTTGTCCGAGGGTCAGCCCCAGCATTTT. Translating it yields CASSLSEGQPQHF.

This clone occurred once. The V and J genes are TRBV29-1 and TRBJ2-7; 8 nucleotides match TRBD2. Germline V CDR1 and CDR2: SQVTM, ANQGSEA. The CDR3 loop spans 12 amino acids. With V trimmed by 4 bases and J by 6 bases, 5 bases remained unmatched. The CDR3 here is CSVVGLAGEQYF. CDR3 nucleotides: TGCAGCGTTGTTGGACTAGCAGGCGAGCAGTACTTC.

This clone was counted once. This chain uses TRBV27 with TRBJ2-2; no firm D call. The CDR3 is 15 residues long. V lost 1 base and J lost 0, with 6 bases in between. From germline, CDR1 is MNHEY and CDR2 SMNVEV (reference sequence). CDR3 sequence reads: CASSLLVANTGELFF. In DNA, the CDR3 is TGTGCCAGCAGTTTATTGGTAGCGAACACCGGGGAGCTGTTTTTT.

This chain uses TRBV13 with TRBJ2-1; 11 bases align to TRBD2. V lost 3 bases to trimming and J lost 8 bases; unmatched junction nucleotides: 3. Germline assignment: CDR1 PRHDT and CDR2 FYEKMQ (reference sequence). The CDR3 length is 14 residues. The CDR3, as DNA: TGTGCCAGCAGCTTGACTAGCGGGAATTATGAGCAGTTCTTC. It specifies CASSLTSGNYEQFF.

CDR3 DNA: TGTGCCAGCAGCTTAGACCCCGAACGGACAGGGTTTCCCGGGGAGCTGTTTTTT. This translates into CASSLDPERTGFPGELFF. The J gene is TRBJ2-2, the V gene TRBV11-2, with TRBD1 identical over 8 bases. Germline V gene data show CDR1 as SGHAT and CDR2 as FQNNGV. The CDR3 contains 18 residues. J gave up 6 bases and V 0 bases, and 12 bases lay outside the gene matches.

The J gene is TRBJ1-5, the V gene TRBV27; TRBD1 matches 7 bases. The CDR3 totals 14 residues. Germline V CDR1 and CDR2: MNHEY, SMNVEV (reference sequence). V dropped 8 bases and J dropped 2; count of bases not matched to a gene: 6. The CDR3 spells CASGTGVGNQPQHF. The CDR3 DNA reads TGTGCCAGCGGAACAGGGGTAGGCAATCAGCCCCAGCATTTT.

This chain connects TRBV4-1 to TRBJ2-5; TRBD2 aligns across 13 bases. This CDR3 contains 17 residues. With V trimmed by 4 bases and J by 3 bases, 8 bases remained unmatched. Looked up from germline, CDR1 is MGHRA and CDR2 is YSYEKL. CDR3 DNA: TGCGCCAGCAGCCCCCCCCCTGGACTAGCGGGAGAAGAGACCCAGTACTTC. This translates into CASSPPPGLAGEETQYF.

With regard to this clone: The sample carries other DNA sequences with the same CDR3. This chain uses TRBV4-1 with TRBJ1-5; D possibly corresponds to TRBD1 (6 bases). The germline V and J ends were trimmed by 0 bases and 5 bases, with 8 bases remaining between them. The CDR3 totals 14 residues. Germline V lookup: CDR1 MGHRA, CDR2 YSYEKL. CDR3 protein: CASSQDRGDQPQHF. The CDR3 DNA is TGCGCCAGCAGCCAAGATAGGGGGGATCAGCCCCAGCATTTT.

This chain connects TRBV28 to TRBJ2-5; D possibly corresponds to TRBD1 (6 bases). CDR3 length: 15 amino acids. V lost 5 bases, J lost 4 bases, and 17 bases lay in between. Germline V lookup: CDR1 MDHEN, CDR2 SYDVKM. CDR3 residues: CASSPGASGPETQYF. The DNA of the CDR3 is TGTGCCAGCAGTCCAGGGGCCTCGGGACCAGAGACCCAGTACTTC.

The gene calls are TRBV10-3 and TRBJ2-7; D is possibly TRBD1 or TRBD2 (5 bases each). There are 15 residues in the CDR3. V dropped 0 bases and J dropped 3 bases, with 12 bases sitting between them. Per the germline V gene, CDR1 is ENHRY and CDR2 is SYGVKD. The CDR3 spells CAISESGTANYEQYF. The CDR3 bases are TGTGCCATCAGTGAGTCTGGGACGGCCAACTACGAGCAGTACTTC.

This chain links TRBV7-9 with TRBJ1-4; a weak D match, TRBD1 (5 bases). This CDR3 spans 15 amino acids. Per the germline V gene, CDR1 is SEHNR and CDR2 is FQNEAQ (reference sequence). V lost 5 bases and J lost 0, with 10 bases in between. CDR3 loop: CASSDWTTTNEKLFF. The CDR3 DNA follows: TGTGCCAGCAGCGACTGGACAACAACTAATGAAAAACTGTTTTTT. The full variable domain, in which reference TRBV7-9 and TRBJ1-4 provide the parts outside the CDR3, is DTGVSQNPRHKITKRGQNVTFRCDPISEHNRLYWYRQTLGQGPEFLTYFQNEAQLEKSRLLSDRFSAERPKGSFSTLEIQRTEQGDSAMYLCASSDWTTTNEKLFFGSGTQLSVL.

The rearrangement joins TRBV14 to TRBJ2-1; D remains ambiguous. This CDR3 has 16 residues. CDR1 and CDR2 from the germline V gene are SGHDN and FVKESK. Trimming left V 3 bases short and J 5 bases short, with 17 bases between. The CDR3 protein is CASSHTRHLKHNEQFF. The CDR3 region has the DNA TGTGCCAGCAGCCACACACGACACCTTAAACACAATGAGCAGTTCTTC. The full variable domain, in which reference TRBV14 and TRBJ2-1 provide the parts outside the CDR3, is EAGVTQFPSHSVIEKGQTVTLRCDPISGHDNLYWYRRVMGKEIKFLLHFVKESKQDESGMPNNRFLAERTGGTYSTLKVQPAELEDSGVYFCASSHTRHLKHNEQFFGPGTRLTVL.

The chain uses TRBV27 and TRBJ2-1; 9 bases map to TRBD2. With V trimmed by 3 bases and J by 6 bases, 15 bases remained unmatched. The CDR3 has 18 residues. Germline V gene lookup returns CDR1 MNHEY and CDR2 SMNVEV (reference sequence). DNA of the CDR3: TGTGCCAGCAGTTTCGGACTTGGGGGACTAGCTCGCTCCAATGAGCAGTTCTTC. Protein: CASSFGLGGLARSNEQFF.

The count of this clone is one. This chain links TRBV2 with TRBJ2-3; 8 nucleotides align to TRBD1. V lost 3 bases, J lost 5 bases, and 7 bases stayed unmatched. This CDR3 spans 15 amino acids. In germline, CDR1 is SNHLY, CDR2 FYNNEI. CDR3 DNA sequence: TGTGCCAGCAGTGATGGGCAGGGGGCGGGAGATACGCAGTATTTT. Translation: CASSDGQGAGDTQYF.

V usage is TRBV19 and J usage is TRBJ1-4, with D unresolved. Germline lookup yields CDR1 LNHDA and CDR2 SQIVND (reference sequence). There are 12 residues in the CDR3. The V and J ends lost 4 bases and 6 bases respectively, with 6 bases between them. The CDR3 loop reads CASSTDYEKLFF. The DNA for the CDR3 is TGTGCCAGTAGTACCGACTATGAAAAACTGTTTTTT.

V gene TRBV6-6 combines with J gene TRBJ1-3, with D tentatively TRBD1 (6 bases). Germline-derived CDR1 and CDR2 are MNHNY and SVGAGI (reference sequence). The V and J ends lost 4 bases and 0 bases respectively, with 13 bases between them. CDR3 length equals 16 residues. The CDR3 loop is CASSSPDRISGNTIYF. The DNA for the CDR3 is TGTGCCAGCAGTTCCCCCGACAGGATCTCTGGAAACACCATATATTTT.

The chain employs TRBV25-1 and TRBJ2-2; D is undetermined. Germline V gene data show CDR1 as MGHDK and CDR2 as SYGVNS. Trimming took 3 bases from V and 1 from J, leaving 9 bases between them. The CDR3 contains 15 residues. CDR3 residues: CASSDPDGNTGELFF. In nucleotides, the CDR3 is TGTGCCAGCAGTGACCCCGACGGGAACACCGGGGAGCTGTTTTTT.

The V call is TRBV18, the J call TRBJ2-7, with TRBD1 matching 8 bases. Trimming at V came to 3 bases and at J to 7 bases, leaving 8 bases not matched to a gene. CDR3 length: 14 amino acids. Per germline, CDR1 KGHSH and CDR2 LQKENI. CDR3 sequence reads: CASSPSDRVREQYF. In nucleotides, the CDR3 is TGTGCCAGCTCACCCTCGGACAGGGTACGGGAGCAGTACTTC. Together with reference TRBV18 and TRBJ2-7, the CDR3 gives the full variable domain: NAGVMQNPRHLVRRRGQEARLRCSPMKGHSHVYWYRQLPEEGLKFMVYLQKENIIDESGMPKERFSAEFPKEGPSILRIQQVVRGDSAAYFCASSPSDRVREQYFGPGTRLTVT.

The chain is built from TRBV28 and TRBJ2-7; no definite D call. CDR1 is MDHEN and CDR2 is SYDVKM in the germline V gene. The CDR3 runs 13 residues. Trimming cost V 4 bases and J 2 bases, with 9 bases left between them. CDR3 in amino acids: CASSWSGTYEQYF. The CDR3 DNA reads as TGTGCCAGCAGTTGGTCCGGTACCTACGAGCAGTACTTC.

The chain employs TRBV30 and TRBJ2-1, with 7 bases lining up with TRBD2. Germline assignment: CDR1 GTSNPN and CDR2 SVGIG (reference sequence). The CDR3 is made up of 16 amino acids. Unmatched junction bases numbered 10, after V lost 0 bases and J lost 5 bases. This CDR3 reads CAWSVGAGVFDNEQFF. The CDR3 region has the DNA TGTGCCTGGAGTGTAGGGGCGGGAGTATTCGACAATGAGCAGTTCTTC.

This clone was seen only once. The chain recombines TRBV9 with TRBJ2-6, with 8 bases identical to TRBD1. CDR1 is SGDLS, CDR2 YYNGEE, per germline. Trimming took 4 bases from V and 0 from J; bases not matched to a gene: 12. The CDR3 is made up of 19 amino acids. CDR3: CASSTRNRGLPSGANVLTF. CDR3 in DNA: TGTGCCAGCAGCACAAGGAACAGGGGGTTGCCCTCTGGGGCCAACGTCCTGACTTTC.

CDR3 sequence: CASLLAGSNEQFF. Here the CDR3 DNA reads TGTGCCAGCCTACTAGCGGGAAGCAATGAGCAGTTCTTC. The V call is TRBV27, the J call TRBJ2-1, with TRBD2 matching over 10 bases. Germline V gene lookup returns CDR1 MNHEY and CDR2 SMNVEV (reference sequence). V gave up 8 bases and J gave up 6 bases; unmatched junction bases: 4. The CDR3 totals 13 residues.

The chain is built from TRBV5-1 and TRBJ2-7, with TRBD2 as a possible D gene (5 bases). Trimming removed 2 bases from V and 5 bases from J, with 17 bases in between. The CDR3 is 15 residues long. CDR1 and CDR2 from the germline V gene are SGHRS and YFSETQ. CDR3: CASSLGGGRSDEQYF. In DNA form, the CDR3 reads TGCGCCAGCAGCTTAGGTGGAGGACGCAGCGACGAGCAGTACTTC.

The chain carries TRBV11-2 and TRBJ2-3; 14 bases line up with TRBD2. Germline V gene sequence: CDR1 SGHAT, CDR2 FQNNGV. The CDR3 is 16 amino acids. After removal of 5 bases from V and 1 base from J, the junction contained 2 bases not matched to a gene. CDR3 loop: CASSRLAGGGTDTQYF. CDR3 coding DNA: TGTGCCAGCAGCCGACTAGCGGGAGGGGGCACAGATACGCAGTATTTT. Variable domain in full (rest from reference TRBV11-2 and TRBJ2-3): EAGVAQSPRYKIIEKRQSVAFWCNPISGHATLYWYQQILGQGPKLLIQFQNNGVVDDSQLPKDRFSAERLKGVDSTLKIQPAKLEDSAVYLCASSRLAGGGTDTQYFGPGTRLTVL.

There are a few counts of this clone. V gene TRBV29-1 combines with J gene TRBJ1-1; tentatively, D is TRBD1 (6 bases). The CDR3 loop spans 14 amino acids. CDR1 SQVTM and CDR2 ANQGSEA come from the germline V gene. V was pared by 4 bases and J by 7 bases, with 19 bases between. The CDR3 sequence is CSVGSGRGEDEAFF. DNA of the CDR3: TGCAGCGTTGGCTCGGGCAGGGGAGAGGATGAAGCTTTCTTT.

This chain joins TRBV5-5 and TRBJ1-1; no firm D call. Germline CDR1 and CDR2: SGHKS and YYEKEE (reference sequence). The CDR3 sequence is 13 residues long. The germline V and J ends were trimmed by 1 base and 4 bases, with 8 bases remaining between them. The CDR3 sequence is CASSLLGFTEAFF. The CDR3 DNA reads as TGTGCCAGCAGCTTGCTGGGTTTCACTGAAGCTTTCTTT.

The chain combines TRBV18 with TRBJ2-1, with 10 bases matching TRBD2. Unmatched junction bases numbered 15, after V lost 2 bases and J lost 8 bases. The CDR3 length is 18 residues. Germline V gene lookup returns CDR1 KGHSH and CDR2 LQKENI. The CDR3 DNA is TGTGCCAGCTCACCAACGGTTAGCCTAGCGGGAGTTCCCCATGAGCAGTTCTTC. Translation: CASSPTVSLAGVPHEQFF.

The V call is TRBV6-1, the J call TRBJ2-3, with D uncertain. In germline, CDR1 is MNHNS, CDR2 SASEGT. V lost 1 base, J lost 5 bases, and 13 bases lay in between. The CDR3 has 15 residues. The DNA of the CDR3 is TGTGCCAGCAGTGAAGATCCCAGTGTCGGAGATACGCAGTATTTT. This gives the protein CASSEDPSVGDTQYF.

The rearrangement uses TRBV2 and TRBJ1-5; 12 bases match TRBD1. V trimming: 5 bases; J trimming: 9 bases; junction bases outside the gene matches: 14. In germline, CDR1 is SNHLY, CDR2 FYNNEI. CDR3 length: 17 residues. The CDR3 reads CASSSLRGQGAGAPQHF. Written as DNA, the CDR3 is TGTGCCAGCAGTTCTCTTAGGGGACAGGGGGCCGGGGCGCCCCAGCATTTT. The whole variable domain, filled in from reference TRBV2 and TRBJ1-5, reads EPEVTQTPSHQVTQMGQEVILRCVPISNHLYFYWYRQILGQKVEFLVSFYNNEISEKSEIFDDQFSVERPDGSNFTLKIRSTKLEDSAMYFCASSSLRGQGAGAPQHFGDGTRLSIL.

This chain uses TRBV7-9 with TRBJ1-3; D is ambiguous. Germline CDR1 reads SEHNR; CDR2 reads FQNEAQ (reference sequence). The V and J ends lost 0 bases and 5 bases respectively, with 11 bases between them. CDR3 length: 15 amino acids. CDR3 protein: CASSLAQERRNTIYF. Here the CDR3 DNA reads TGTGCCAGCAGCTTAGCGCAGGAGAGACGAAACACCATATATTTT.